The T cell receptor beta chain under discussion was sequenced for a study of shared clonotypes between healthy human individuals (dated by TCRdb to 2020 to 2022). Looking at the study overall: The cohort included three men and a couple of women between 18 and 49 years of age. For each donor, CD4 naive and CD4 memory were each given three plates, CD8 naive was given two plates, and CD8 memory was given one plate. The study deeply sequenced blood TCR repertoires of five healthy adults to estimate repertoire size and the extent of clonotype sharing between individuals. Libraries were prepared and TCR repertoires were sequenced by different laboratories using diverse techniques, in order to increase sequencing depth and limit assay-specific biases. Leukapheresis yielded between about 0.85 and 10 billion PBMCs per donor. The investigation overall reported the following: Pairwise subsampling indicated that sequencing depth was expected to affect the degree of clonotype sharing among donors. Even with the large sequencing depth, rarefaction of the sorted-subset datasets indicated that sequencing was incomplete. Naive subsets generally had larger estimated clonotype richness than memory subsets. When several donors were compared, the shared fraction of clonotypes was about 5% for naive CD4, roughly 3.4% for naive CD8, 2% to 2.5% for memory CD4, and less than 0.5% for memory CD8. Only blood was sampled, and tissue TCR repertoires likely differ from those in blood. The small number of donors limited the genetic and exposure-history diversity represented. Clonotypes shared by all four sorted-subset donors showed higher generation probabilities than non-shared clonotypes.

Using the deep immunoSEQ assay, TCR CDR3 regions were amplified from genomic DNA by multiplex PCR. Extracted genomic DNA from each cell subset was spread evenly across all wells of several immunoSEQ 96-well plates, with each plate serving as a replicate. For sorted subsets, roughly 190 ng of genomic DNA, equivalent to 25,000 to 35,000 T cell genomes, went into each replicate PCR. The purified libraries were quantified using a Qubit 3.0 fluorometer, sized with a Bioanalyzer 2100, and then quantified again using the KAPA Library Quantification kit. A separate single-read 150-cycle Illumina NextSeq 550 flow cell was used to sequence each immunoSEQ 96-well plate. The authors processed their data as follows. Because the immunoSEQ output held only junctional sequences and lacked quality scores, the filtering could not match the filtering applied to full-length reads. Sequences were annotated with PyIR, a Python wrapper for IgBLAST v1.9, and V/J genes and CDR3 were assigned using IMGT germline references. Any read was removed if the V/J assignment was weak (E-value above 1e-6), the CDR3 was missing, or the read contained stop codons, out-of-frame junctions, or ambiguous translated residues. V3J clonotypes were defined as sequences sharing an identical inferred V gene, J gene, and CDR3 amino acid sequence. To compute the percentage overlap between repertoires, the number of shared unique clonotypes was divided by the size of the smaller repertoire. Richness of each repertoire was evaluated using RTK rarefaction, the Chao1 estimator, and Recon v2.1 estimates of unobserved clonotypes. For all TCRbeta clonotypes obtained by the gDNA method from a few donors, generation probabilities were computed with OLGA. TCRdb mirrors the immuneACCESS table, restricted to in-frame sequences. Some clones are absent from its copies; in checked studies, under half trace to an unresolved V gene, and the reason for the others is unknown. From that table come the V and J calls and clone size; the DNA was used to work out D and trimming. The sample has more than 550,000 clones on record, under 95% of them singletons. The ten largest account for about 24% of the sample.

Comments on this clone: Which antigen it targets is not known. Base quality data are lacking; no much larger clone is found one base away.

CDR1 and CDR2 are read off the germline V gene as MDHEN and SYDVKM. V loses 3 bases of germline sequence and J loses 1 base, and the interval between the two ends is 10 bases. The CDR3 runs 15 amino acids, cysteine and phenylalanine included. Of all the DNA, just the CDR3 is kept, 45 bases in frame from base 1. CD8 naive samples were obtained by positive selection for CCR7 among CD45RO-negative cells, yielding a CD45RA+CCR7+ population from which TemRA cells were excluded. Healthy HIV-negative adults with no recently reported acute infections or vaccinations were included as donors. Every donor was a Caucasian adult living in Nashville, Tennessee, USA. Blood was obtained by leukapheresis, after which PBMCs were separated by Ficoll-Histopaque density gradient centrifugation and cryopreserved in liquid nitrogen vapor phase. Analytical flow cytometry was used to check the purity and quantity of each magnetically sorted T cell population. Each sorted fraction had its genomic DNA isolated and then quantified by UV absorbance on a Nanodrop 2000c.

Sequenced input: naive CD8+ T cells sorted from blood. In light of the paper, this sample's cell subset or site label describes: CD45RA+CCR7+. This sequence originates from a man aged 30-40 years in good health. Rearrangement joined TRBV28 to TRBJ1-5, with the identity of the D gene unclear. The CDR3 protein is CASSFFGLSNQPQHF. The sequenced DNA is TGTGCCAGCAGTTTTTTTGGATTGAGCAATCAGCCCCAGCATTTT.